The sequence of this TCR beta chain was determined in a study of T cell repertoires in cytomegalovirus infection. At the level of the study: Shared public TCR beta signatures pointed to both CMV infection and a matching HLA type. Notes on the study in general: The response measured ex vivo was dominated by TCR beta clonotypes (HLA-C-restricted and CMV-specific).

TCRdb itself ran the reads through MiXCR, one entry per CDR3 protein. The data show roughly 630,000 distinct CDR3 sequences, 20% to 25% seen once. This CDR3 comprises 14 residues. Germline CDR1 reads SGHNT; CDR2 reads YENEEA. V was clipped by 3 bases and J by 3 bases; unmatched bases: 1. This clonotype was picked up many times. The antigen is undetermined. J is TRBJ1-1 and V is TRBV11-3, with 10 bases aligning to TRBD1. Sequenced material: CD8+ T cells from PBMCs. This TCR derives from a human donor in good health (CMV status not recorded). Some clones in this sample may be carry-over from other donors' samples. CDR3 in amino acids: CASSFGTGDTEAFF. The CDR3 coding sequence is TGTGCCAGCAGCTTTGGGACAGGGGACACTGAAGCTTTCTTT.